The rows below give T cell receptor beta chains drawn from one sample of a study of blood T cell repertoires in COVID-19. The method was immunoSEQ multiplex PCR; TCRdb's version includes in-frame clones alone and lacks a portion of them. The table records roughly 240,000 clones, approximately 88% of them present only once. Material for sequencing was PBMCs or T cells enriched from blood (not recorded which). The source of these receptors is a woman aged 40 to 50 with acute COVID-19. CDR3s include the opening cysteine and the closing phenylalanine or tryptophan. The D gene is left open where the match is weak. Expanded clones are given a class, and other clones once, few, many or no size at all.

CASSLVHFADTQYF	TGTGCCAGCAGTTTGGTACATTTCGCAGATACGCAGTATTTT	TRBJ2-3	TRBV6-2/TRBV6-3	-	-
CASSGQQGVGETQYF	TGTGCCAGCAGCGGCCAACAGGGAGTTGGGGAGACCCAGTACTTC	TRBJ2-5	TRBV5-6	-	-
CASSQEAAGGPTGELFF	TGTGCCAGCAGCCAAGAAGCCGCGGGAGGGCCGACCGGGGAGCTGTTTTTT	TRBJ2-2	TRBV3-1/TRBV3-2	-	TRBD2
CASSPVREYGYTF	TGTGCCAGCTCACCAGTGAGGGAGTATGGCTACACCTTC	TRBJ1-2	TRBV18	-	-
CAIYGGGTGELFF	TGTGCCATCTACGGGGGGGGCACCGGGGAGCTGTTTTTT	TRBJ2-2	TRBV28	once	TRBD2
CASSESGTLRNTDTQYF	TGCGCCAGCAGTGAGTCAGGGACTTTACGAAACACAGATACGCAGTATTTT	TRBJ2-3	TRBV10-1	-	-
CASSIAGGNEQFF	TGTGCCAGCAGCATCGCGGGGGGGAATGAGCAGTTCTTC	TRBJ2-1	TRBV11-2	-	TRBD2
CASSPRTGGNSPLHF	TGTGCCAGCAGCCCCCGGACAGGGGGTAATTCACCCCTCCACTTT	TRBJ1-6	TRBV7-2	few	TRBD1
CASSRTGGLTDTQYF	TGTGCCAGCAGCCGTACAGGGGGCTTAACAGATACGCAGTATTTT	TRBJ2-3	TRBV11-2	-	TRBD1
CASSSLGGEGQPQHF	TGTGCCAGCAGCTCGCTAGGGGGCGAGGGGCAGCCCCAGCATTTT	TRBJ1-5	TRBV7-2	-	TRBD1
CASSPYRGLRNEQFF	TGTGCCAGCTCACCATACCGGGGATTAAGGAATGAGCAGTTCTTC	TRBJ2-1	TRBV18	-	-
CASSTRLAGANEQFF	TGTGCCAGCAGTACCCGACTAGCGGGAGCGAATGAGCAGTTCTTC	TRBJ2-1	TRBV27	-	TRBD2
CASRLIQGPRSYGYTF	TGCGCCAGCAGACTTATACAGGGCCCGCGGAGCTATGGCTACACCTTC	TRBJ1-2	TRBV5-1	once	-
CATSEVGGQNNEQFF	TGTGCCACCAGTGAGGTGGGAGGGCAAAACAATGAGCAGTTCTTC	TRBJ2-1	TRBV24-1	-	TRBD2
CASRDRGRNEQFF	TGCGCCAGCAGGGACAGGGGGCGGAATGAGCAGTTCTTC	TRBJ2-1	TRBV10-2	-	TRBD1
CASSLGTGTGSYEQYF	TGCGCCAGCAGCTTGGGAACCGGGACAGGCTCCTACGAGCAGTACTTC	TRBJ2-7	TRBV5-1	-	TRBD1
CASSQDRDGLAGGPTQDTGELFF	TGTGCCAGCAGCCAAGATAGGGACGGACTAGCGGGGGGGCCGACGCAGGACACCGGGGAGCTGTTTTTT	TRBJ2-2	TRBV3-1/TRBV3-2	-	TRBD2
CASSISGRIPNEQFF	TGTGCCAGCAGCATTAGCGGGAGAATTCCCAATGAGCAGTTCTTC	TRBJ2-1	TRBV27	-	TRBD2
CASSFEGNYGYTF	TGTGCCAGCAGTTTTGAGGGAAACTATGGCTACACCTTC	TRBJ1-2	TRBV27	few	-
CAWSVVRGLLFF	TGTGCCTGGAGTGTAGTTCGGGGACTACTGTTTTTT	TRBJ1-4	TRBV30	-	-
CASSYGQGLRYTF	TGTGCCAGCAGTTACGGGCAGGGGCTTCGCTACACCTTC	TRBJ1-2	TRBV6-2/TRBV6-3	-	-
CASSLEARDQPQHF	TGTGCCAGCAGCTTAGAGGCACGGGATCAGCCCCAGCATTTT	TRBJ1-5	TRBV7-2	-	-
CASSYPMTTPGTGELFF	TGTGCCAGCAGCTACCCAATGACTACTCCGGGCACCGGGGAGCTGTTTTTT	TRBJ2-2	TRBV7-8	-	-
CAIRKQGENSYEQYF	TGTGCCATCCGAAAACAGGGGGAGAACTCCTACGAGCAGTACTTC	TRBJ2-7	TRBV10-3	-	TRBD1
CASSPRTANYGYTF	TGCGCCAGCAGCCCGCGGACAGCTAACTATGGCTACACCTTC	TRBJ1-2	TRBV5-1	-	-
CASSLAQGTDKLFF	TGCGCCAGCAGCTTGGCACAGGGGACGGATAAACTGTTTTTT	TRBJ1-4	TRBV5-1	-	TRBD1
CASQQGIHEQYF	TGCGCCAGCCAACAGGGGATCCACGAGCAGTACTTC	TRBJ2-7	TRBV10-2	-	TRBD1
CASTKGSGYYNEQFF	TGTGCCAGCACCAAGGGAAGCGGCTATTACAATGAGCAGTTCTTC	TRBJ2-1	TRBV6-5	once	-
CASSNWDWGEQANVLTF	TGTGCCAGTAGTAATTGGGATTGGGGGGAGCAGGCCAACGTCCTGACTTTC	TRBJ2-6	TRBV19	once	-
CASSLFPSGGRRNTQYF	TGCGCCAGCAGCTTGTTCCCTAGCGGGGGTCGCAGGAATACGCAGTATTTT	TRBJ2-3	TRBV5-1	-	TRBD2
CASRRGGDANEKLFF	TGCGCCAGCAGGCGAGGGGGCGATGCTAATGAAAAACTGTTTTTT	TRBJ1-4	TRBV10-2	-	TRBD1
CASSYSSAGELFF	TGTGCCAGCAGTTACTCGTCGGCCGGGGAGCTGTTTTTT	TRBJ2-2	TRBV6-5	-	-
CASSVRTGSNSPLHF	TGTGCCAGCAGCGTTCGGACAGGATCTAATTCACCCCTCCACTTT	TRBJ1-6	TRBV7-2	-	TRBD1
CASSLGTGLYEQYF	TGTGCCAGCAGTTTAGGGACAGGTCTTTACGAGCAGTACTTC	TRBJ2-7	TRBV27	once	TRBD1
CASRWGQGGIYGYTF	TGTGCCAGCAGATGGGGACAGGGGGGCATCTATGGCTACACCTTC	TRBJ1-2	TRBV5-6	-	TRBD1
CASSLVGSEYEQYF	TGTGCCAGCAGCTTAGTTGGCAGCGAATACGAGCAGTACTTC	TRBJ2-7	TRBV7-2	-	-
CASSTRLAGVGGELFF	TGTGCCAGCAGTACCAGACTAGCGGGAGTCGGCGGGGAGCTGTTTTTT	TRBJ2-2	TRBV27	-	TRBD2
CASSQQGEHYGYTF	TGTGCCAGCAGCCAACAGGGTGAACACTATGGCTACACCTTC	TRBJ1-2	TRBV3-1/TRBV3-2	-	-
CASSLGQGLYEQYF	TGCGCCAGCAGCTTGGGGCAGGGGCTGTACGAGCAGTACTTC	TRBJ2-7	TRBV5-1	-	-
CAWATGGVGTEAFF	TGTGCCTGGGCCACAGGGGGCGTAGGAACTGAAGCTTTCTTT	TRBJ1-1	TRBV30	few	TRBD1
CSASPLTSGSQETQYF	TGCAGTGCCAGTCCCCTGACTAGCGGAAGCCAAGAGACCCAGTACTTC	TRBJ2-5	TRBV20-1	-	TRBD2
CASSQEYRVEGNTIYF	TGCGCCAGCAGCCAAGAGTACAGGGTAGAAGGAAACACCATATATTTT	TRBJ1-3	TRBV4-1	-	-
CASKGRGNFLTGELFF	TGTGCCAGCAAGGGCAGGGGTAATTTTTTAACCGGGGAGCTGTTTTTT	TRBJ2-2	TRBV27	-	-
CASSSGPEGLYGYTF	TGTGCCAGCAGCTCGGGCCCCGAGGGCCTCTATGGCTACACCTTC	TRBJ1-2	TRBV11-2	-	-
CASSLDQGRTEAFF	TGTGCCAGCAGCTTAGATCAGGGCCGAACTGAAGCTTTCTTT	TRBJ1-1	TRBV7-9	-	-
CASSLQQASGNTIYF	TGTGCCAGCAGCTTACAACAGGCTTCTGGAAACACCATATATTTT	TRBJ1-3	TRBV7-2	-	-